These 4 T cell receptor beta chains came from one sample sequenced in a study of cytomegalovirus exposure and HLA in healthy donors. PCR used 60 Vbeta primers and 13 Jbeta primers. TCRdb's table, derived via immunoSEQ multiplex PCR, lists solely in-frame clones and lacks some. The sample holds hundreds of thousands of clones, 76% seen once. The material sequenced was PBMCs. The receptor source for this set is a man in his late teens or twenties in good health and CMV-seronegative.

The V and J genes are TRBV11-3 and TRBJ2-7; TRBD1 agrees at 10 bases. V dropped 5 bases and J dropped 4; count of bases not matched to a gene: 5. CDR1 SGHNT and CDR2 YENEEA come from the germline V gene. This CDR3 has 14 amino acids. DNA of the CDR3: TGTGCCAGCAGCCTACGGACAGGGGGGTACGAGCAGTACTTC. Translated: CASSLRTGGYEQYF.

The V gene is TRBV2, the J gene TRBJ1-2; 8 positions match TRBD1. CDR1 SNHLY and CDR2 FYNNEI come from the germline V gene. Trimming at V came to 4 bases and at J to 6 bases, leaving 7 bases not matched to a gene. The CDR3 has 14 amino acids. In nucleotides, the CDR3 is TGTGCCAGCAGTGTTCGACAGGGGATTGATGGCTACACCTTC. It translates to CASSVRQGIDGYTF. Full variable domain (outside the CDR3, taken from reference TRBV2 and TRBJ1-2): EPEVTQTPSHQVTQMGQEVILRCVPISNHLYFYWYRQILGQKVEFLVSFYNNEISEKSEIFDDQFSVERPDGSNFTLKIRSTKLEDSAMYFCASSVRQGIDGYTFGSGTRLTVV.

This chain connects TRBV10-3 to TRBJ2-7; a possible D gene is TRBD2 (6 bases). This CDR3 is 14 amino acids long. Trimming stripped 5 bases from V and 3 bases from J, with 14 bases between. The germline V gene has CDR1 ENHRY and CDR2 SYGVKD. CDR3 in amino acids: CAISSGPGGYEQYF. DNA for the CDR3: TGTGCCATCAGTTCTGGGCCCGGGGGCTACGAGCAGTACTTC.

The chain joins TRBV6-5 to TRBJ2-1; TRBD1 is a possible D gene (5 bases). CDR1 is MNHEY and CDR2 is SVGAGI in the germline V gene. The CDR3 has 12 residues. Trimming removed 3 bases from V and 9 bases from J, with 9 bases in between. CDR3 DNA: TGTGCCAGCAGTTATATGGGGCTTGAGCAGTTCTTC. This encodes CASSYMGLEQFF.